This TCR beta chain stems from a study of cytomegalovirus exposure and HLA in healthy donors. Whole-study results and caveats: Versus the approximately 700-donor mean, an Asian-associated ancestry cluster reportedly showed fewer N-insertions in a later analysis.

Comments on this clone: What it binds is unknown.

With 60 Vbeta and 13 Jbeta primers, the PCR was carried out. Original processing methods: The count from a later analysis was some 83 million unique TCR beta chains, 9 million to 12 million of them shared. The assay was immunoSEQ multiplex PCR, and TCRdb's table has in-frame clones only and misses some. For V, J and clone size, that table is used; D and trimming come from the DNA. The sample yields approximately 160,000 clones, 75% to 90% seen once. Losses at the gene ends were 4 bases for V and 7 bases for J; bases not matched to a gene: 7. The CDR3 is 15 amino acids. CDR1 is MGHRA, CDR2 YSYEKL, per germline.

This clonotype originated in a girl aged 2 to 10 in good health and CMV-seropositive. The chain recombines TRBV4-1 with TRBJ2-5, with 12 positions matching TRBD2. Sequences were obtained from PBMCs. The CDR3 region is CASSPPSGRAGTQYF. DNA for the CDR3: TGCGCCAGCAGCCCCCCTAGCGGGAGGGCCGGGACCCAGTACTTC.